In this sample, the clone carrying this T cell receptor (beta chain) turned up a few times. Its target is not known. J gave up 2 bases and V 7 bases, and 10 bases lay outside the gene matches. Germline V lookup: CDR1 MDHEN, CDR2 SYDVKM. The CDR3 consists of 15 residues. These data are taken from a study of T-cell reconstitution after alpha-beta-depleted transplantation in children. TCRbeta library construction was performed incorporating unique molecular identifiers. TCRdb itself ran the PCR reads through MiXCR, one entry per CDR3 protein. Among about 460,000 distinct CDR3 sequences listed, more than 9% were seen once. Points from the study as a whole: The study traced high day-60 TCRbeta diversity in some patients to surviving recipient T cells and thymic progenitors. Most T-cell counts and diversity one year after the transplant came from T cells that were newly produced. Reportedly, alpha-beta T cells present about two months post-transplant originated from several hundred expanded clones of graft origin.

The chain carries TRBV28 and TRBJ2-7; 8 bases map to TRBD1. The sample was PBMCs, taken before TCRalphabeta/CD19-depleted stem cell transplant. The sequence was obtained from a child aged 2 to 15 with inherited bone marrow failure, due to receive a stem cell transplant. Here the CDR3 DNA reads TGTGCCAGCAACGAGCTACCGGGACAGGCCTACGAGCAGTACTTC. This codes for CASNELPGQAYEQYF.